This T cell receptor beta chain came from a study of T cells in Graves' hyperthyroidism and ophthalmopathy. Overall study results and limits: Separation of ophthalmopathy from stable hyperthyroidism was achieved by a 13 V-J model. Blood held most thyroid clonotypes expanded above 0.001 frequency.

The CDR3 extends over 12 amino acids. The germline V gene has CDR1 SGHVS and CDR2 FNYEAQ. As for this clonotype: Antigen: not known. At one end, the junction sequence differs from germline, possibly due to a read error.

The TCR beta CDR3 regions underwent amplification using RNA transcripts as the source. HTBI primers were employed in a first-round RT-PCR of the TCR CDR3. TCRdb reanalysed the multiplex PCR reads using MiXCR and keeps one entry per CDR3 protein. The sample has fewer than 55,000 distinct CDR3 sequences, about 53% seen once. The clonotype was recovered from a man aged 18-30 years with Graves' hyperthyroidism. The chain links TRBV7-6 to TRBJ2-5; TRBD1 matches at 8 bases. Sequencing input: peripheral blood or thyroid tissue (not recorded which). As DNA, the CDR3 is TGTGCCAGCAGCCGGGGACAGGAGACCCGGTACTTC. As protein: CASSRGQETRYF.